This TCR beta chain was retrieved from a study of yellow fever vaccine responses in identical twins. General study points: The authors reported partly convergent, partly personalized vaccine responses in identical twins.

Worth noting for this clonotype: As yet, its antigen is unknown.

TCRdb fed the RT-PCR reads into MiXCR, producing one record per CDR3 protein. The sample records thousands of distinct CDR3 sequences, 8% to 9.5% being singletons. Sequencing was performed on T cells from blood (PBMCs), unsorted or a sorted subset (not recorded which), taken 2 to 3 years after vaccination. This receptor was obtained from a woman aged 18-35 years who received the yellow fever vaccine.

CDR3 coding DNA: TGTGCCAGCAGTCCAGGGGAGGCCGGGGAGCTGTTTTTT. Translation: CASSPGEAGELFF. V gene TRBV6-1 combines with J gene TRBJ2-2; D might be TRBD1 or TRBD2, each matching 6 bases. V was shortened by 5 bases and J by 6 bases, with 10 bases between the two germline ends. This CDR3 has 13 amino acids. Per germline, CDR1 MNHNS and CDR2 SASEGT.